A selection of T cell receptor beta chains follows, all from one sample in a study of early T cells in non-severe SARS-CoV-2 infection. TCRdb independently ran MiXCR on the 5' RACE reads; one entry per CDR3 protein. The sample has 70,000 to 90,000 distinct CDR3 sequences, 15% seen once. Material for sequencing was whole blood. The receptors stem from an adult who was a healthcare worker with PCR-confirmed SARS-CoV-2 infection or an uninfected control (not recorded which). The conserved cysteine and the conserved F or W are not part of the CDR3 here. For some rows the clone size is stated as once, few or many, or as a class when expanded; others skip it.

few | 11 | TRBV7-9 | ASSLPQNTEAF
. | 12 | TRBV3-1 | ASSQDDITDTQY
few | 11 | TRBV11-1 | ASSPGTQDTQY
few | 12 | TRBV20-1 | SARLITSTDTQY
few | 12 | TRBV7-8 | ASRIAVITDTQY
few | 12 | TRBV11-2 | ASRRQSSQETQY
. | 15 | TRBV3-1 | ASSERAPGEATDTQY
few | 12 | TRBV4-1 | ASSRGLATTEQY
few | 14 | TRBV11-2 | ASSLVWLGTQETQY
few | 13 | TRBV24-1 | AHSASGTATYEQY
few | 11 | TRBV5-5 | ASSSSYNTEAF
many | 11 | TRBV6-2/TRBV6-3 | ASSRLFDYEQY
. | 9 | TRBV28 | ASSYSGGYT
. | 13 | TRBV11-2 | ASSLVGGHIYEQY
. | 12 | TRBV28 | ASSLIAGTYEQY
few | 11 | TRBV4-2 | ASSQDSIETQY
many | 15 | TRBV7-6 | ASSLGRARTTTGELF
. | 13 | TRBV12-3/TRBV12-4 | ASSPSGGPGETQY
. | 11 | TRBV7-9 | ASSFGAIETQY
. | 14 | TRBV28 | ASSSGDSWYQETQY
many | 12 | TRBV28 | ASSLREGRETQY